This entry is about one TCR beta chain. All the people who gave samples were healthy bone marrow donors. PCR was performed using 60 Vbeta and 13 Jbeta primers. Measured with immunoSEQ multiplex PCR; TCRdb has only the in-frame clones, and not every one. The top ten hold roughly an eighth of the sample, which has 75,000 to 95,000 clones, roughly 80% seen once. The data were taken from a study of cytomegalovirus exposure and HLA in healthy donors. Source material: PBMCs. This clonotype was sampled from a human donor in good health.

The CDR3 DNA follows: TGTGCCAGCAGTTACGGTCTAACCTATAATTCACCCCTCCACTTT. Translated, it gives CASSYGLTYNSPLHF. The chain employs TRBV6-5 and TRBJ1-6; the D is unclear. The CDR3 is 15 amino acids. Deletions cut 2 bases from V and 2 bases from J, with 7 bases between. Germline CDR1 is MNHEY and CDR2 is SVGAGI.